Listed below are T cell receptor beta chains from one sample, sequenced in a study of blood T cell repertoires in COVID-19. TCRdb's table, derived via immunoSEQ multiplex PCR, lists solely in-frame clones and lacks some. The data hold tens of thousands of clones, with over 75% observed a single time. The sample taken for sequencing was peripheral blood. Source of these receptors: a human donor in a cohort sampled during active COVID-19. Each CDR3 is given with its conserved first and last residue. A D gene is named only where the DNA matches it firmly. Rows give clone size only sometimes, using once, few, many, or a class for an expanded clone.

>TRBJ2-6|TRBV4-1|TRBD1|-
TGCGCCAGCAGCCAAACGGAGGGACAGGCCTCTGGGGCCAACGTCCTGACTTTC
CASSQTEGQASGANVLTF
>TRBJ1-4|TRBV28|-|-
TGTGCCAGCAGTTTAGGGGCAGGCTACCTTCCCTCTAATGAAAAACTGTTTTTT
CASSLGAGYLPSNEKLFF
>TRBJ2-3|TRBV19|TRBD2|-
TGTGCCAGTAGTATAGGGGGGAGGGCCAAAGATACGCAGTATTTT
CASSIGGRAKDTQYF
>TRBJ2-7|TRBV30|TRBD2|-
TGTGCCTCCTCGGGGGGGGGCTCCTACGAGCAGTACTTC
CASSGGGSYEQYF
>TRBJ1-5|TRBV30|-|-
TGTGCCTGGAGTTCAGGGTTAGTTAGCAATCAGCCCCAGCATTTT
CAWSSGLVSNQPQHF
>TRBJ1-6|TRBV7-2|TRBD1|-
TGTGCCAGCAGCTTACAGGGGGGAAATTCACCCCTCCACTTT
CASSLQGGNSPLHF
>TRBJ2-3|TRBV24-1|-|-
TGTGCCACCAGTGATTTAGATTTGGGACTGGTGGCTGGGGGAGGAGGCACAGATACGCAGTATTTT
CATSDLDLGLVAGGGGTDTQYF
>TRBJ1-1|TRBV28|TRBD1|-
TGTGCCAGCAGTTCGCAGGGGGTTTGGGCTTTCTTT
CASSSQGVWAFF
>TRBJ1-1|TRBV19|TRBD1|-
TGTGCCAGCGGGGACAGGCGGATGAACACTGAAGCTTTCTTT
CASGDRRMNTEAFF
>TRBJ2-7|TRBV5-5|-|-
TGTGCCAGCAGCTTGGTGAGGACCTACGAGCAGTACTTC
CASSLVRTYEQYF
>TRBJ2-3|TRBV3-1/TRBV3-2|-|-
TGTGCCAGCAGCCAAGCGTCAGTACGCACAGATACGCAGTATTTT
CASSQASVRTDTQYF
>TRBJ2-5|TRBV20-1|TRBD1|-
TGCAGTGCTAGTTGGGGACAGGGGACGGTAGTCCAGTACTTC
CSASWGQGTVVQYF
>TRBJ1-4|TRBV7-2|-|-
TGTGCCAGCAGCTTAGGAGAGGTGGCAACTAATGAAAAACTGTTTTTT
CASSLGEVATNEKLFF
>TRBJ2-6|TRBV6-1|-|-
TGTGCCAGCAGTGAAGATGGGAGAGGGGCCAACGTCCTGACTTTC
CASSEDGRGANVLTF
>TRBJ1-2|TRBV19|TRBD1|-
TGTGCCAGTAGTTCACCCGGGACAGGGGACAACACCTTC
CASSSPGTGDNTF
>TRBJ1-1|TRBV7-8|TRBD1|-
TGTGCCAGCAGTTTGGGGGGCGGGACAGGGATTCTTATGGCTGAAGCTTTCTTT
CASSLGGGTGILMAEAFF
>TRBJ1-2|TRBV5-6|-|-
TGTGCCAGCAGCCCTGGTCGGGGGGTCGGCGGCTACACCTTC
CASSPGRGVGGYTF
>TRBJ2-2|TRBV7-3|TRBD2|-
TGTGCCAGCAGCTTATCGCCGGCTAGCGGGGGGATCACCGGGGAGCTGTTTTTT
CASSLSPASGGITGELFF
>TRBJ2-7|TRBV27|-|-
TGTGCCAGCAGTTCGTCAGGGTCCTCCTACGAGCAGTACTTC
CASSSSGSSYEQYF
>TRBJ1-2|TRBV30|-|once
TGTGCCTGGACCCGGACAAATAACTATGGCTACACCTTC
CAWTRTNNYGYTF
>TRBJ2-3|TRBV7-2|-|-
TGTGCCAGCAGCTTAGTCGTTTTGGGCTACACAGATACGCAGTATTTT
CASSLVVLGYTDTQYF
>TRBJ2-6|TRBV19|-|-
TGTGCCAGTAGACCGGGACACGAGACTGCTGGGGCCAACGTCCTGACTTTC
CASRPGHETAGANVLTF
>TRBJ1-1|TRBV7-2|TRBD1|-
TGTGCCAGCAGCTTAGTAAGACCGGGACAGGGGGTCGGGACTGAAGCTTTCTTT
CASSLVRPGQGVGTEAFF
>TRBJ2-2|TRBV5-1|-|-
TGCGCCAGCAGCTGGCGGACAGACAACACCGGGGAGCTGTTTTTT
CASSWRTDNTGELFF
>TRBJ2-5|TRBV28|TRBD1|-
TGTGCCAGCGGATACAGGGGAGTGGAGACCCAGTACTTC
CASGYRGVETQYF
>TRBJ2-4|TRBV7-9|TRBD2|-
TGTGCCAGCAGCTTAGCCCCTAGCGGGAGTGTAAACATTCAGTACTTC
CASSLAPSGSVNIQYF
>TRBJ1-4|TRBV19|TRBD1|once
TGTGCCAGTACCGGGGACAGGGGACTCGAAAAACTGTTTTTT
CASTGDRGLEKLFF
>TRBJ2-7|TRBV5-4|-|once
TGTGCCAGCAGTGGGAGGTTGGGCGGGAACTACGAGCAGTACTTC
CASSGRLGGNYEQYF
>TRBJ1-1|TRBV6-1|-|few
TGTGCCAGCAGTGAAAGGGAGGGTCTGGCTGAAGCTTTCTTT
CASSEREGLAEAFF
>TRBJ2-3|TRBV11-2|TRBD1|-
TGTGCCAGCAGCCTGATGGGACAGGGGGGGACAGATACGCAGTATTTT
CASSLMGQGGTDTQYF
>TRBJ2-1|TRBV6-6|TRBD1|few
TGTGCCAGCAGTTTCACGACAGGGGGCAGTGAGCAGTTCTTC
CASSFTTGGSEQFF
>TRBJ1-2|TRBV7-3|TRBD1|-
TGTGCCAGCAGCCCCGGGACAGGCCCCTATGGCTACACCTTC
CASSPGTGPYGYTF
>TRBJ2-2|TRBV24-1|-|-
TGTGCCACCAGTGATTCTCAGGGTATCACCGGGGAGCTGTTTTTT
CATSDSQGITGELFF
>TRBJ2-5|TRBV5-1|-|once
TGCGCCAGCTGCCCTGGACTCATACAAGAGACCCAGTACTTC
CASCPGLIQETQYF
>TRBJ1-2|TRBV5-4|-|-
TGTGCCAGCAGCACTCAGGGTGCTCAAGGCTACACCTTC
CASSTQGAQGYTF
>TRBJ2-3|TRBV20-1|-|-
TGCAGTGCTAGTAGGACTCTCGGAGGCACAGATACGCAGTATTTT
CSASRTLGGTDTQYF
>TRBJ2-7|TRBV7-2|TRBD2|-
TGTGCCAGCAGCTTAACTAGCGGTACCTACGAGCAGTACTTC
CASSLTSGTYEQYF
>TRBJ2-7|TRBV6-6|TRBD2|-
TGTGCCAGCAGTTACGGGGCGGGAGTCCCCTACGAGCAGTACTTC
CASSYGAGVPYEQYF
>TRBJ2-7|TRBV5-6|TRBD1|-
TGTGCCACGGGACAGTATAACTACGAGCAGTACTTC
CATGQYNYEQYF
>TRBJ1-1|TRBV5-5|TRBD1|-
TGTGCCAGCAGCTCGACCGGACAGGGGGGAACTGAAGCTTTCTTT
CASSSTGQGGTEAFF
>TRBJ2-3|TRBV6-5|-|once
TGTGCCAGCAGTATCTCCAGGGTTCATACGCAGTATTTT
CASSISRVHTQYF
>TRBJ2-7|TRBV29-1|-|once
TGCAGCGTTGAAGAGACACGGTCCTCCTACGAGCAGTACTTC
CSVEETRSSYEQYF
>TRBJ1-4|TRBV19|TRBD1|few
TGTGCCAGTACTATGGGACAGGTTAATGAAAAACTGTTTTTT
CASTMGQVNEKLFF
>TRBJ2-7|TRBV30|TRBD1|-
TGTGCCTGGACCGCGTTCAGGGGGTCCGAGCAGTACTTC
CAWTAFRGSEQYF
>TRBJ1-2|TRBV15|-|-
TGTGCCACCAGCAGAGAAGTCGGGGGAGGCTATGGCTACACCTTC
CATSREVGGGYGYTF
>TRBJ2-2|TRBV5-1|-|few
TGCGCCAGCAGCTTGGACGGGGCCGGGGAGCTGTTTTTT
CASSLDGAGELFF
>TRBJ1-2|TRBV11-2|-|-
TGTGCCAGCAGCCGTGGACACCAATCTAACTATGGCTACACCTTC
CASSRGHQSNYGYTF
>TRBJ2-7|TRBV30|TRBD2|few
TGTGCCTGGAGCTCAAGCGGGGCCTACGAGCAGTACTTC
CAWSSSGAYEQYF
>TRBJ1-2|TRBV7-9|TRBD1|-
TGTGCCAGCAGCCCCCAGCCAGGGGGCCGGGGCTACACCTTC
CASSPQPGGRGYTF
>TRBJ1-2|TRBV12-3/TRBV12-4|-|-
TGTGCCAGCAGTTTGGGGCAGAACTATGGCTACACCTTC
CASSLGQNYGYTF
>TRBJ1-2|TRBV5-4|-|-
TGTGCCAGCAGCCCTGGACAGAGCTATGGCTACACCTTC
CASSPGQSYGYTF
>TRBJ2-5|TRBV2|-|-
TGTGCCAGCAATTGGCGGGAGACCCAGTACTTC
CASNWRETQYF
>TRBJ2-3|TRBV3-1/TRBV3-2|-|-
TGTGCCAGCAGCCAAAGTAAGGCGGGGTTAGGGGATACGCAGTATTTT
CASSQSKAGLGDTQYF